The TCR beta chain described here comes from a study of T cells in localized non-small cell lung cancer. Trimming at V came to 5 bases and at J to 6 bases, leaving 7 bases not matched to a gene. The CDR3 sequence is 15 residues long. CDR1 and CDR2 from the germline V gene are SGHNT and YENEEA. This clone occurred a few times. Clones were sequenced by immunoSEQ multiplex PCR, and TCRdb holds only the in-frame ones, with some missing. Among 3,000 or so clones listed, roughly a fifth were seen once. The TCR sequence derives from a woman aged 40 to 75 with stage I lung adenocarcinoma. Source: lung tumor tissue, taken before any cancer treatment. V and J are TRBV11-3 and TRBJ2-2; 9 bases align to TRBD1. CDR3 coding DNA: TGTGCCAGCAGCAAAGGGACAGGGTTGTCCGGGGAGCTGTTTTTT. It encodes CASSKGTGLSGELFF.